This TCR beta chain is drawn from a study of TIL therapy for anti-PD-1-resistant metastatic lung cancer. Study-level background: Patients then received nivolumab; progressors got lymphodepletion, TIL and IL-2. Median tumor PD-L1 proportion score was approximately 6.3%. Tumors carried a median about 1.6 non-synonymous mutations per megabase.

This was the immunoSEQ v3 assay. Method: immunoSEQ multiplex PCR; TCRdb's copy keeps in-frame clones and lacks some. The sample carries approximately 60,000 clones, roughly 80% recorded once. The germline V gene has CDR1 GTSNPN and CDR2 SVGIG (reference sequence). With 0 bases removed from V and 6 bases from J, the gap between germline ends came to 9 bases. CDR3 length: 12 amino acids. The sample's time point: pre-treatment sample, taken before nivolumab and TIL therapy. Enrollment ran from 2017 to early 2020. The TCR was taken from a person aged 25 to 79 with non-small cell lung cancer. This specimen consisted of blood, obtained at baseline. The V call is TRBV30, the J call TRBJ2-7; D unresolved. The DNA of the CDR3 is TGTGCCTGGAGTGTTGGTCCGCCCGAGCAGTACTTC. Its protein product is CAWSVGPPEQYF.